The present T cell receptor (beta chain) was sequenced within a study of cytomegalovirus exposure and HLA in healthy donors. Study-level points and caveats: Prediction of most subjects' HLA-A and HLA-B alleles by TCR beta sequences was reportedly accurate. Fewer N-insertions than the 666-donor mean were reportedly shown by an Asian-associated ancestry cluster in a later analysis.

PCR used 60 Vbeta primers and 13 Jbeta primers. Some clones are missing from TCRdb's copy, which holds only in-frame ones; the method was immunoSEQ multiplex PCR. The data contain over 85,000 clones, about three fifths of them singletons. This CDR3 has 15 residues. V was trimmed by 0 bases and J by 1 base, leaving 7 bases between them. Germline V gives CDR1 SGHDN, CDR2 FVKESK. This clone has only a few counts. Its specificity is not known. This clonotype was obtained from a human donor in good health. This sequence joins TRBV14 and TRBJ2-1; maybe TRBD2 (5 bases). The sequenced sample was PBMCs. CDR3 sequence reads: CASSQDSGSYNEQFF. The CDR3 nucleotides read TGTGCCAGCAGCCAAGATTCGGGGTCCTACAATGAGCAGTTCTTC.